This T cell receptor beta chain is drawn from a study of beta chain features in type 1 diabetes. Overall study findings and caveats: Amplification by PCR could prefer shorter templates, with the same effect in patients and controls. Patients with Type 1 diabetes showed moderately but significantly shorter TCRB CDR3s in all four CD4+ subsets. Healthy donors had naive, central memory and Treg TCRB repertoires that appeared less similar than those seen among patients.

This clone was observed a handful of times. Antigen: not known. All sorted populations exceeded 98% purity. Germline V lookup: CDR1 SNHLY, CDR2 FYNNEI. Trimming took 6 bases from V and 11 from J, leaving 7 bases between them. The CDR3 has 9 residues. Reverse transcription of all isolated RNA meant that expressed TCRB transcripts were sequenced. The protocol was immunoSEQ multiplex PCR, while the TCRdb copy is restricted to in-frame clones and leaves out a portion. The table lists fewer than 900,000 clones, under 20% of them singletons, with 0.02% to 0.025% in the top ten. The sequence came from a woman between 18 and 29 years old in good health. V usage is TRBV2 and J usage is TRBJ1-1, with TRBD1 as a possible D gene (6 bases). Sequencing was done on a sample of naive CD4+ T cells from blood. DNA for the CDR3: TGTGCCAGCAGACAGGGCGCTTTCTTT. Its protein is CASRQGAFF.